The 2 T cell receptor beta chains listed next were all sequenced from one sample in a study of blood T cells in healthy people across ages. Using a J-beta primer mix together with a sample-barcoded 5' primer, a second PCR was run for roughly 6 to 12 cycles. TCRdb fed the 5' RACE reads into MiXCR, producing one record per CDR3 protein. The sample has roughly 800,000 distinct CDR3 sequences, roughly 40% seen once. The specimen was blood. These receptors came from a man aged 18 to 29 in good health.

The rearrangement links TRBV9 to TRBJ2-1; D is perhaps TRBD2 (5 bases). This CDR3 spans 14 amino acids. Trimming took 3 bases from V and 13 from J, leaving 20 bases between them. The germline V gene encodes CDR1 SGDLS and CDR2 YYNGEE. Here the CDR3 reads CASSAQLIGETQFF. CDR3 DNA: TGTGCCAGCAGCGCGCAGCTAATCGGGGAGACCCAGTTCTTC.

In its sample, this clonotype was seen once. The chain has TRBV29-1 and TRBJ2-4, with a possible D match to TRBD2 (6 bases). The J call may be mistaken, given a closer DNA end match to TRBJ2-7. This CDR3 is 13 amino acids long. Germline V gene lookup returns CDR1 SQVTM and CDR2 ANQGSEA. CDR3 nucleotides: TGCAGCGCCCAAGGAGGGAGAGTCTACGAGCAGTACTTC. The encoded protein is CSAQGGRVYEQYF.